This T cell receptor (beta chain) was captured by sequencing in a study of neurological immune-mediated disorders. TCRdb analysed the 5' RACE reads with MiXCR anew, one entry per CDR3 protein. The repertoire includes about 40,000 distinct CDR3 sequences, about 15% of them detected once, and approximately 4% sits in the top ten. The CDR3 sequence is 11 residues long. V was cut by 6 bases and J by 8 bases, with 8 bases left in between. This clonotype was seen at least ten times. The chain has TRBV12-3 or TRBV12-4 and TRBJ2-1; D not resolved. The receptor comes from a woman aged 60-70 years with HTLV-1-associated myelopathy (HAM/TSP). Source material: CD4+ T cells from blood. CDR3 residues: CASSPLDEQFF. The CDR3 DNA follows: TGTGCCAGCAGCCCCCTGGATGAGCAGTTCTTC.